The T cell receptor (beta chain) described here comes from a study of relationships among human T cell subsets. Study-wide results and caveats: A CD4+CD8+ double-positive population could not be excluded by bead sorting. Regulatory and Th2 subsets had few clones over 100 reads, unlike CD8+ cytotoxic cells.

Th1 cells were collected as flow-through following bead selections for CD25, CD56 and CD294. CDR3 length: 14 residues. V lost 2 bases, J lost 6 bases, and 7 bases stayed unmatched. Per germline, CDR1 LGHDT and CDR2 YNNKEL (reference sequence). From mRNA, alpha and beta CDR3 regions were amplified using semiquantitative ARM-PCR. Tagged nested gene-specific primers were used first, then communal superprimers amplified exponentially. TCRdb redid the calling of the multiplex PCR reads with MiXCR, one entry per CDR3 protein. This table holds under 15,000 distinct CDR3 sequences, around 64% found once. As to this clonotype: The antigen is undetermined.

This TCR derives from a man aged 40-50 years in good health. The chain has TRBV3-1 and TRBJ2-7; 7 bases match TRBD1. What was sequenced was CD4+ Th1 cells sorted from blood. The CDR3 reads CASSQWMTGPEQYF. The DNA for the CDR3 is TGTGCCAGCAGCCAATGGATGACAGGGCCCGAGCAGTACTTC.